This T cell receptor beta chain emerged from a study of cytomegalovirus exposure and HLA in healthy donors. In the PCR, 60 Vbeta and 13 Jbeta primers were used. Here immunoSEQ multiplex PCR was the method, and the copy in TCRdb shows in-frame clones only, minus some. The table has 130,000 to 150,000 clones, under 90% seen once. Germline CDR1 is SGHRS and CDR2 is YFSETQ. The CDR3 is 17 residues long. V dropped 5 bases and J dropped 4; count of bases not matched to a gene: 9. V and J are TRBV5-1 and TRBJ1-4, with 12 bases lining up with TRBD1. Sequencing used PBMCs. The origin of this receptor is a boy younger than 10 in good health and CMV-seronegative. CDR3 region: CASRRRDRGLSNEKLFF. CDR3 DNA sequence: TGCGCCAGCAGGCGCCGGGACAGGGGGCTGAGTAATGAAAAACTGTTTTTT. The full variable domain, in which reference TRBV5-1 and TRBJ1-4 provide the parts outside the CDR3, is KAGVTQTPRYLIKTRGQQVTLSCSPISGHRSVSWYQQTPGQGLQFLFEYFSETQRNKGNFPGRFSGRQFSNSRSEMNVSTLELGDSALYLCASRRRDRGLSNEKLFFGSGTQLSVL.